One sample yielded the 32 T cell receptor beta chains listed below, sequenced in a study of graft-versus-host responses after intestinal transplantation. Sequencing was performed with immunoSEQ multiplex PCR; in TCRdb, only in-frame clones are kept and a portion is missing. The repertoire holds around 71,000 clones, approximately 94% seen once, with roughly 0.53% in the top ten. Their specific antigens are unknown. The source was unstimulated CD8+ T cells sorted from spleen or lymph node cells, collected before intestinal transplant. The receptors come from a human donor who received an intestinal transplant.

The chain joins TRBV7-9 to TRBJ2-7, with unresolved D. Germline assignment: CDR1 SEHNR and CDR2 FQNEAQ (reference sequence). CDR3 length equals 13 residues. V was cut by 4 bases and J by 2 bases, with 9 bases left in between. CDR3 amino acids: CASSSSVPYEQYF. The DNA for the CDR3 is TGTGCCAGCAGCTCATCTGTCCCCTACGAGCAGTACTTC.

This clone was detected only once. This chain uses TRBV19 with TRBJ2-2; D not resolved. This CDR3 region has 19 residues. V was cut by 0 bases and J by 1 base, with 18 bases left in between. Germline loops: CDR1 LNHDA, CDR2 SQIVND (reference sequence). The CDR3 DNA reads as TGTGCCAGTAGTATAGATGGGGTAGGCTGGCGACTGAACACCGGGGAGCTGTTTTTT. This gives the protein CASSIDGVGWRLNTGELFF.

V and J are TRBV29-1 and TRBJ2-5; weak D call: TRBD1 (6 bases). The CDR3 spans 13 residues. The germline CDR1 and CDR2 sequences are SQVTM and ANQGSEA. V was clipped by 4 bases and J by 4 bases, with 13 bases between them. The CDR3 sequence is CSVGHRVGETQYF. Here the CDR3 DNA reads TGCAGCGTTGGCCACAGGGTGGGAGAGACCCAGTACTTC.

V is TRBV7-2 and J is TRBJ2-7; 9 bases agree with TRBD2. This CDR3 has 15 residues. Germline CDR1 and CDR2: SGHTA and FQGNSA. J lost 1 base, V lost 0 bases, and 1 base had no gene match. The CDR3 loop reads CASSLALAGSYEQYF. The CDR3 nucleotides are TGTGCCAGCAGCTTAGCGCTAGCGGGATCCTACGAGCAGTACTTC. The complete variable domain, with remaining parts taken from reference TRBV7-2 and TRBJ2-7, reads GAGVSQSPSNKVTEKGKDVELRCDPISGHTALYWYRQSLGQGLEFLIYFQGNSAPDKSGLPSDRFSAERTGGSVSTLTIQRTQQEDSAVYLCASSLALAGSYEQYFGPGTRLTVT.

The rearrangement links TRBV19 to TRBJ2-3, with TRBD2 identical over 12 bases. V trimming: 3 bases; J trimming: 4 bases; junction bases outside the gene matches: 11. Looked up from germline, CDR1 is LNHDA and CDR2 is SQIVND (reference sequence). This CDR3 has 18 residues. Written as DNA, the CDR3 is TGTGCCAGTAGTATTGGAGTCCTAGCGGGAGGGCCCTCAGATACGCAGTATTTT. Translated: CASSIGVLAGGPSDTQYF.

V gene TRBV6-6 combines with J gene TRBJ2-5, with 8 positions matching TRBD2. The CDR3 covers 16 residues. CDR1 and CDR2 from the germline V gene are MNHNY and SVGAGI (reference sequence). V gave up 2 bases and J gave up 1 base; unmatched junction bases: 6. The CDR3 loop reads CASSYQASGLQETQYF. CDR3 DNA: TGTGCCAGCAGTTACCAAGCTAGCGGGCTCCAAGAGACCCAGTACTTC.

This clone has only one observation. V gene TRBV9 combines with J gene TRBJ1-1; 8 positions agree with TRBD1. CDR1 is SGDLS and CDR2 is YYNGEE in the germline V gene. With V trimmed by 3 bases and J by 8 bases, 6 bases remained unmatched. The CDR3 is made up of 13 amino acids. The CDR3 reads CASSAGGAGEAFF. CDR3 bases: TGTGCCAGCAGCGCAGGGGGCGCGGGCGAAGCTTTCTTT. The full variable domain, with the rest looked up from reference TRBV9 and TRBJ1-1, is DSGVTQTPKHLITATGQRVTLRCSPRSGDLSVYWYQQSLDQGLQFLIQYYNGEERAKGNILERFSAQQFPDLHSELNLSSLELGDSALYFCASSAGGAGEAFFGQGTRLTVV.

J is TRBJ1-2 and V is TRBV5-1; no clear D. Germline values: CDR1 SGHRS, CDR2 YFSETQ. The CDR3 is made up of 14 amino acids. Trimming cost V 0 bases and J 4 bases, with 10 bases left between them. Here the CDR3 reads CASSLARDLYGYTF. For the CDR3, the DNA is TGCGCCAGCAGCTTGGCCCGGGATCTCTATGGCTACACCTTC.

The chain recombines TRBV27 with TRBJ2-7; 11 nucleotides agree with TRBD1. This CDR3 is 15 amino acids long. Germline assignment: CDR1 MNHEY and CDR2 SMNVEV (reference sequence). The J segment lost 4 bases and the V segment lost 5 bases, leaving 7 bases of the junction unmatched. The CDR3 region has the DNA TGTGCCAGCAGTCTCGGGACAGGGGGTGGGTACGAGCAGTACTTC. This codes for CASSLGTGGGYEQYF.

V is TRBV27 and J is TRBJ1-1; TRBD1 is a possible D gene (5 bases). The CDR3 extends over 12 amino acids. V lost 3 bases, J lost 7 bases, and 9 bases lay in between. The germline V gene has CDR1 MNHEY and CDR2 SMNVEV (reference sequence). Here the CDR3 reads CASSFGGSEAFF. The CDR3 region has the DNA TGTGCCAGCAGTTTCGGGGGTAGTGAAGCTTTCTTT.

The table lists this clone with a few counts. This chain connects TRBV15 to TRBJ1-3; D is unclear. Trimming left V 4 bases short and J 2 bases short, with 9 bases between. CDR3 length equals 14 residues. CDR1 LNHNV and CDR2 YYDKDF come from the germline V gene (reference sequence). The CDR3 protein is CATSKIGAGNTIYF. In DNA, the CDR3 is TGTGCCACCAGCAAGATTGGGGCTGGAAACACCATATATTTT.

The chain couples TRBV4-1 to TRBJ2-1; perhaps TRBD2 as D (6 bases). There are 16 residues in the CDR3. With 0 bases removed from V and 6 bases from J, the gap between germline ends came to 15 bases. The germline V gene has CDR1 MGHRA and CDR2 YSYEKL. CDR3 DNA sequence: TGCGCCAGCAGCCAAGATTCGGAGGGCCTGCCCAATGAGCAGTTCTTC. Its protein is CASSQDSEGLPNEQFF.

The CDR3 protein is CASSFTVWDRNYEQYF. In DNA, the CDR3 is TGTGCCAGCAGCTTCACCGTTTGGGACAGAAATTACGAGCAGTACTTC. V usage is TRBV5-5 and J usage is TRBJ2-7; 7 nucleotides agree with TRBD1. CDR1 SGHKS and CDR2 YYEKEE come from the germline V gene (reference sequence). The CDR3 consists of 16 residues. V dropped 2 bases and J dropped 4; count of bases not matched to a gene: 12.

The chain employs TRBV27 and TRBJ2-7; 11 positions agree with TRBD2. The V and J ends lost 5 bases and 2 bases, in that order; junction bases with no gene match: 8. This CDR3 is 16 amino acids long. From germline, CDR1 is MNHEY and CDR2 SMNVEV (reference sequence). As DNA, the CDR3 is TGTGCCAGCAGTCCCTGGACTAGCGGGCCCACCTACGAGCAGTACTTC. The encoded protein is CASSPWTSGPTYEQYF.

The chain carries TRBV18 and TRBJ2-1; D unclear. Per germline, CDR1 KGHSH and CDR2 LQKENI. This CDR3 has 16 residues. The V gene lost 0 bases and the J gene lost 0 bases, with 9 bases spanning the gap. The CDR3: CASSPPALSSYNEQFF. The DNA for the CDR3 is TGTGCCAGCTCACCACCGGCCCTCAGCTCCTACAATGAGCAGTTCTTC. Looking up the rest from reference TRBV18 and TRBJ2-1 gives the full variable domain: NAGVMQNPRHLVRRRGQEARLRCSPMKGHSHVYWYRQLPEEGLKFMVYLQKENIIDESGMPKERFSAEFPKEGPSILRIQQVVRGDSAAYFCASSPPALSSYNEQFFGPGTRLTVL.

This clone was found once. The chain couples TRBV15 to TRBJ2-1; 9 bases fit TRBD2. This CDR3 has 15 residues. From germline, CDR1 is LNHNV and CDR2 YYDKDF (reference sequence). Trimming at V came to 5 bases and at J to 4 bases, leaving 6 bases not matched to a gene. The CDR3 is CATSSRREGYNEQFF. CDR3 DNA: TGTGCCACCAGCTCTAGGCGGGAGGGGTACAATGAGCAGTTCTTC.

This chain uses TRBV27 with TRBJ2-5; TRBD2 aligns across 8 bases. The CDR3 is 15 amino acids. V was pared by 6 bases and J by 3 bases, with 9 bases of the junction left unmatched. Germline V gives CDR1 MNHEY, CDR2 SMNVEV (reference sequence). CDR3 sequence (DNA): TGTGCCAGCAGAATTGGAGCGGGAGTAAAAGAGACCCAGTACTTC. Translation: CASRIGAGVKETQYF.

This clone was detected once. This chain uses TRBV15 with TRBJ1-1, with D possibly being TRBD1 (6 bases). V gave up 1 base and J gave up 4 bases, with 10 bases separating them. This CDR3 comprises 14 residues. Germline-derived CDR1 and CDR2 are LNHNV and YYDKDF (reference sequence). The CDR3 is CATSRGWGATEAFF. CDR3 in DNA: TGTGCCACCAGCAGAGGGTGGGGGGCCACTGAAGCTTTCTTT.

This clone was seen only once. This CDR3 reads CASSPGRGQNTGELFF. The CDR3 DNA is TGTGCCAGCAGCCCCGGTCGGGGACAGAACACCGGGGAGCTGTTTTTT. The rearrangement joins TRBV7-6 to TRBJ2-2; a weak D match, TRBD1 (6 bases). The length of the CDR3 is 16 residues. V was trimmed by 5 bases and J by 1 base, leaving 14 bases between them. Germline V gene data show CDR1 as SGHVS and CDR2 as FNYEAQ.

The rearrangement joins TRBV28 to TRBJ1-1; D is undetermined. The CDR3 spans 14 residues. Trimming left V 3 bases short and J 7 bases short, with 15 bases between. Germline CDR1 is MDHEN and CDR2 is SYDVKM. The CDR3 sequence is CASSFRAPGGEAFF. The CDR3 coding sequence is TGTGCCAGCAGTTTTAGGGCCCCTGGCGGTGAAGCTTTCTTT. The full variable domain, with the rest looked up from reference TRBV28 and TRBJ1-1, is DVKVTQSSRYLVKRTGEKVFLECVQDMDHENMFWYRQDPGLGLRLIYFSYDVKMKEKGDIPEGYSVSREKKERFSLILESASTNQTSMYLCASSFRAPGGEAFFGQGTRLTVV.

This chain links TRBV27 with TRBJ2-1; D is perhaps TRBD2 (6 bases). There are 15 residues in the CDR3. Trimming took 3 bases from V and 4 from J, leaving 13 bases between them. Germline assignment: CDR1 MNHEY and CDR2 SMNVEV (reference sequence). The chain's CDR3 is CASSLSRGGYNEQFF. The CDR3 DNA sequence: TGTGCCAGCAGTTTGTCGCGGGGTGGGTACAATGAGCAGTTCTTC.

This sequence joins TRBV4-1 and TRBJ2-7; tentatively, D is TRBD2 (6 bases). Deletions cut 3 bases from V and 2 bases from J, with 8 bases between. Germline CDR1 reads MGHRA; CDR2 reads YSYEKL. The CDR3 covers 13 residues. CDR3 in amino acids: CASSQGGPYEQYF. The DNA of the CDR3 is TGCGCCAGCAGCCAGGGGGGACCCTACGAGCAGTACTTC.

This rearrangement joins TRBV4-2 to TRBJ2-5, with D perhaps given as TRBD1 or TRBD2 (5 bases each). V shed 3 bases and J shed 3 bases, with 5 bases lying between them. CDR1 and CDR2 (germline): LGHNA, YNFKEQ. The CDR3 runs to 12 residues. The CDR3 DNA reads as TGTGCCAGCAGCCAGGGGGAAGAGACCCAGTACTTC. Encoded protein: CASSQGEETQYF.

CDR3: CASSPKPSTDTQYF. The CDR3 DNA is TGTGCCAGCTCCCCCAAACCTAGCACAGATACGCAGTATTTT. The chain is built from TRBV18 and TRBJ2-3; no clear D. This CDR3 spans 14 amino acids. The V gene's germline CDR1 is KGHSH and CDR2 LQKENI. The germline V and J ends were trimmed by 6 bases and 0 bases, with 10 bases remaining between them.

This clone appeared a few times. This chain uses TRBV5-1 with TRBJ2-7, with D possibly TRBD1 on 7 matching bases. Germline V gene sequence: CDR1 SGHRS, CDR2 YFSETQ. Trimming took off 0 bases at V and 1 base at J, with 11 bases between the two ends. The CDR3 covers 15 residues. The CDR3 nucleotides read TGCGCCAGCAGCTTGGAGCCAGGGGGGTCCTACGAGCAGTACTTC. Residues: CASSLEPGGSYEQYF.

The genes are TRBV2 and TRBJ2-1; D might be TRBD2 (6 bases). The V end lost 3 bases, the J end lost 0 bases, and 9 bases lay between the germline ends. The CDR3 is made up of 15 amino acids. Per germline, CDR1 SNHLY and CDR2 FYNNEI. The CDR3 DNA is TGTGCCAGCAGTGAGGGAGGAAGCTCCTACAATGAGCAGTTCTTC. Protein: CASSEGGSSYNEQFF.

The V call is TRBV2, the J call TRBJ2-6, with TRBD2 identical over 8 bases. The V gene end was trimmed by 4 bases and the J gene end by 3 bases; junction bases not matched to a gene: 11. The germline V gene has CDR1 SNHLY and CDR2 FYNNEI. CDR3 length: 18 amino acids. The CDR3 DNA reads as TGTGCCAGCAGTGGAAAGCCGGGACTAGACTATGGGGCCAACGTCCTGACTTTC. The encoded protein is CASSGKPGLDYGANVLTF.

The chain is built from TRBV4-1 and TRBJ2-1, with D tentatively TRBD2 (6 bases). V gave up 4 bases and J gave up 0 bases, with 16 bases separating them. The CDR3 loop spans 17 amino acids. The germline CDR1 and CDR2 sequences are MGHRA and YSYEKL. In DNA, the CDR3 is TGCGCCAGCAGCCGATTTATAGCGGTAAGCTCCTACAATGAGCAGTTCTTC. Amino acid sequence: CASSRFIAVSSYNEQFF.

The V call is TRBV18, the J call TRBJ2-3; 11 bases line up with TRBD1. The CDR3 totals 17 residues. Germline V gives CDR1 KGHSH, CDR2 LQKENI. Unmatched junction bases numbered 10, after V lost 6 bases and J lost 2 bases. CDR3 region: CASSQGQGARDTDTQYF. The CDR3 DNA reads TGTGCCAGCTCCCAAGGACAGGGGGCAAGGGACACAGATACGCAGTATTTT. Combining the CDR3 with reference TRBV18 and TRBJ2-3 gives the whole variable domain NAGVMQNPRHLVRRRGQEARLRCSPMKGHSHVYWYRQLPEEGLKFMVYLQKENIIDESGMPKERFSAEFPKEGPSILRIQQVVRGDSAAYFCASSQGQGARDTDTQYFGPGTRLTVL.

The chain employs TRBV27 and TRBJ2-6; D is possibly TRBD2 (5 bases). The CDR3 runs to 18 residues. Germline V CDR1 and CDR2: MNHEY, SMNVEV (reference sequence). V lost 1 base and J lost 1, with 14 bases in between. The CDR3 loop reads CASSLFIGGPSGANVLTF. The CDR3 DNA reads TGTGCCAGCAGTTTATTCATCGGCGGGCCGTCTGGGGCCAACGTCCTGACTTTC.

This clone was counted a single time. The rearrangement joins TRBV5-4 to TRBJ1-2; unclear D gene. The length of the CDR3 is 13 residues. The germline gives CDR1 SGHNT, CDR2 YYREEE (reference sequence). V lost 3 bases to trimming and J lost 7 bases, with 13 bases between them. As DNA, the CDR3 is TGTGCCAGCAGCTCGGAAGCGGACGGTGGCTACACCTTC. It translates to CASSSEADGGYTF.

The J gene is TRBJ2-2, the V gene TRBV5-1; the match to TRBD2 covers 16 bases. V gave up 5 bases and J gave up 7 bases; unmatched junction bases: 8. The CDR3 totals 17 residues. Germline V lookup: CDR1 SGHRS, CDR2 YFSETQ. CDR3 residues: CASSTGTSGRALGELFF. CDR3 bases: TGCGCCAGCAGTACCGGGACTAGCGGGAGGGCCCTCGGGGAGCTGTTTTTT.